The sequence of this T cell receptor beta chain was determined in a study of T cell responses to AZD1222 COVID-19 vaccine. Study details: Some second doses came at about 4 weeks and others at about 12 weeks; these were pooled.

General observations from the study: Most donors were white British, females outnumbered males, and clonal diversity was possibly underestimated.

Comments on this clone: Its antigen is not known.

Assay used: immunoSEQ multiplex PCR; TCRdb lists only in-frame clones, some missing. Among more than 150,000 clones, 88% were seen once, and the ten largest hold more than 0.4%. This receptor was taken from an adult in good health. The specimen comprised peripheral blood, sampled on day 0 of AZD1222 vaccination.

CDR3 region: CASSSDPTGVGGYGYTF. DNA for the CDR3: TGTGCCAGCAGCTCAGATCCGACCGGGGTAGGGGGCTATGGCTACACCTTC. The rearrangement joins TRBV5-4 to TRBJ1-2, with a weak D call TRBD1 (6 bases). Germline CDR1 is SGHNT and CDR2 is YYREEE (reference sequence). The CDR3 spans 17 residues. Trimming cost V 3 bases and J 4 bases, with 22 bases left between them.